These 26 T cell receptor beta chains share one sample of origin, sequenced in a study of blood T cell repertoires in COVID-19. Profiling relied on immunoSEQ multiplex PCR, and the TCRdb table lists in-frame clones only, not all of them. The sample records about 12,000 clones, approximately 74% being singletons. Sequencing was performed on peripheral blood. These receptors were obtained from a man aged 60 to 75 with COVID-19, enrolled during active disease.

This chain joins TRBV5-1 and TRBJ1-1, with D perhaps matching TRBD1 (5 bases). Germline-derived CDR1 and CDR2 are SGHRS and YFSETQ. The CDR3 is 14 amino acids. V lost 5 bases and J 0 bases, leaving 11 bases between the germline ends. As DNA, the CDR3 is TGCGCCAGCAGGATGGACAATATGAACACTGAAGCTTTCTTT. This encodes CASRMDNMNTEAFF.

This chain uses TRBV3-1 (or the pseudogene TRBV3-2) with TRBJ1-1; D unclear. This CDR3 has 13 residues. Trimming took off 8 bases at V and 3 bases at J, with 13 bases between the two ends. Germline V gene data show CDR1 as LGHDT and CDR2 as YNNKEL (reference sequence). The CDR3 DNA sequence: TGTGCCAGCTGCGAGGGTTCCTACACTGAAGCTTTCTTT. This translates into CASCEGSYTEAFF.

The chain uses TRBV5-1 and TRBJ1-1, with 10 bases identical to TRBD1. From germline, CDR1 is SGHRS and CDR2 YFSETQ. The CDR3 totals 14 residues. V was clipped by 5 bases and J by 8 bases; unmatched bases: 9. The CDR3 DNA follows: TGCGCCAGCAGAATTTGGACAGGGGGGTTCGAAGCTTTCTTT. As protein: CASRIWTGGFEAFF. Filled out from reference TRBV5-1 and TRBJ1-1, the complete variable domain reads KAGVTQTPRYLIKTRGQQVTLSCSPISGHRSVSWYQQTPGQGLQFLFEYFSETQRNKGNFPGRFSGRQFSNSRSEMNVSTLELGDSALYLCASRIWTGGFEAFFGQGTRLTVV.

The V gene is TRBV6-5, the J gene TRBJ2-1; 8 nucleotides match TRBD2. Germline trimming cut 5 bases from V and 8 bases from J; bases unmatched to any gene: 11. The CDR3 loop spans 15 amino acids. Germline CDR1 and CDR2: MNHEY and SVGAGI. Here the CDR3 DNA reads TGTGCCAGCAGTCCGCGTCCGGGAGGGGTTTATGAGCAGTTCTTC. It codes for CASSPRPGGVYEQFF.

Here the CDR3 DNA reads TGTGCCAGCAGGACAGGGGGGTCAAACCCTGAAGCTTTCTTT. It translates to CASRTGGSNPEAFF. The chain employs TRBV11-3 and TRBJ1-1; 9 nucleotides line up with TRBD1. J gave up 6 bases and V 6 bases, and 8 bases lay outside the gene matches. Germline-derived CDR1 and CDR2 are SGHNT and YENEEA. This CDR3 is 14 amino acids long.

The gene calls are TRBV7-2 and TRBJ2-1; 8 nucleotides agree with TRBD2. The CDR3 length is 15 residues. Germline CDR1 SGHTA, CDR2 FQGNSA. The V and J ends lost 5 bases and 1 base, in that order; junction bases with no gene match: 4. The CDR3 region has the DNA TGTGCCAGCAGCCCGCAGCGGGGGTCCTACAATGAGCAGTTCTTC. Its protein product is CASSPQRGSYNEQFF. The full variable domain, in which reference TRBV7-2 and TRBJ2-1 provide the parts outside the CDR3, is GAGVSQSPSNKVTEKGKDVELRCDPISGHTALYWYRQSLGQGLEFLIYFQGNSAPDKSGLPSDRFSAERTGGSVSTLTIQRTQQEDSAVYLCASSPQRGSYNEQFFGPGTRLTVL.

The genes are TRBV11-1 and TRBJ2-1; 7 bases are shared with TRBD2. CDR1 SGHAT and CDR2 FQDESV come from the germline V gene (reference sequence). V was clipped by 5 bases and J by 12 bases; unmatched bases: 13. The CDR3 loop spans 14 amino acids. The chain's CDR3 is CASSAKGGSSGQFF. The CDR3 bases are TGTGCCAGCAGCGCCAAGGGAGGGTCCAGTGGGCAGTTCTTC. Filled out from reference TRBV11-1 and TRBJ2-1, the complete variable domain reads EAEVAQSPRYKITEKSQAVAFWCDPISGHATLYWYRQILGQGPELLVQFQDESVVDDSQLPKDRFSAERLKGVDSTLKIQPAELGDSAMYLCASSAKGGSSGQFFGPGTRLTVL.

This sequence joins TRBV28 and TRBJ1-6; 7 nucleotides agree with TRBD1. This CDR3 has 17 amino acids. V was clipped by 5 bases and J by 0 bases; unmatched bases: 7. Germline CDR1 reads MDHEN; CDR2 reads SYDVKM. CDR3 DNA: TGTGCCAGCAGTGGGCAGGGGGAAGCCTCCTATAATTCACCCCTCCACTTT. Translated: CASSGQGEASYNSPLHF.

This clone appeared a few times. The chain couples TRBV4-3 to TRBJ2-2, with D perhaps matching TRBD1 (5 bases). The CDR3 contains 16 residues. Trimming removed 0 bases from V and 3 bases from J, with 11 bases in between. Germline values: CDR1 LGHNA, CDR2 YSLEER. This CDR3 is CASSQDLGRDTGELFF. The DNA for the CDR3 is TGCGCCAGCAGCCAAGATCTGGGGCGAGACACCGGGGAGCTGTTTTTT.

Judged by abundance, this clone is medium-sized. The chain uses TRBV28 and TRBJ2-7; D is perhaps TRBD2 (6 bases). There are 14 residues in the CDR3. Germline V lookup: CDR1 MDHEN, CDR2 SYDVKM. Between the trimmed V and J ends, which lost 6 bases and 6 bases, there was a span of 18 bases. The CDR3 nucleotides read TGTGCCAGCAGCTACCCGCGGGGAACGGGCGAGCAGTACTTC. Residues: CASSYPRGTGEQYF.

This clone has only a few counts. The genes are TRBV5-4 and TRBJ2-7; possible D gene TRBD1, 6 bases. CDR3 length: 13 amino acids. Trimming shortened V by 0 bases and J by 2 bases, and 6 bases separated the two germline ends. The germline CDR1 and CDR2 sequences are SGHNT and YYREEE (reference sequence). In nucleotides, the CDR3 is TGTGCCAGCAGCTTGGACAGGGCCTACGAGCAGTACTTC. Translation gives CASSLDRAYEQYF.

The CDR3 DNA is TGTGCCAGCAGTAGGACAGGGAACACCGGGGAGCTGTTTTTT. It yields the protein CASSRTGNTGELFF. The genes are TRBV6-5 and TRBJ2-2, with 7 nucleotides matching TRBD1. Germline trimming cut 5 bases from V and 1 base from J; bases unmatched to any gene: 1. Germline V gives CDR1 MNHEY, CDR2 SVGAGI. This CDR3 has 14 amino acids.

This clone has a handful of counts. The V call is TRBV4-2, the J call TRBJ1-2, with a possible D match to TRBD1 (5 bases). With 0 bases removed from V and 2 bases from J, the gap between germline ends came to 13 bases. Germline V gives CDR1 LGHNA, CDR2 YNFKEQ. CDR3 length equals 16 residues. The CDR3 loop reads CASSQDPQGINYGYTF. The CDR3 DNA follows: TGTGCCAGCAGCCAAGATCCCCAGGGAATAAACTATGGCTACACCTTC.

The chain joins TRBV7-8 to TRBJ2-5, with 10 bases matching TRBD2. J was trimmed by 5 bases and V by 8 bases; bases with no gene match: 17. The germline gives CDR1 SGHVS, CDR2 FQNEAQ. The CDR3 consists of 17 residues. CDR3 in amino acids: CASRPAISGGSGETQYF. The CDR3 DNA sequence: TGTGCCAGCCGCCCGGCGATTAGCGGGGGGTCCGGGGAGACCCAGTACTTC.

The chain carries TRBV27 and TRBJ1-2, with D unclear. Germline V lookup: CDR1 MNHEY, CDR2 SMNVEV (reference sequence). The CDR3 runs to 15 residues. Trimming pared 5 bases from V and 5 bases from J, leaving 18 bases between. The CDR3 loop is CASSPSGPIVYGYTF. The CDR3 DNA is TGTGCCAGCAGTCCAAGTGGGCCGATAGTGTATGGCTACACCTTC.

CDR3 sequence reads: CASSPIGGGNQPQHF. Here the CDR3 DNA reads TGCGCCAGCAGCCCAATCGGGGGGGGGAATCAGCCCCAGCATTTT. The V and J genes are TRBV5-1 and TRBJ1-5, with a tentative D call TRBD1 (5 bases). There are 15 residues in the CDR3. The germline V and J ends were trimmed by 4 bases and 4 bases, with 15 bases remaining between them. Germline-derived CDR1 and CDR2 are SGHRS and YFSETQ.

CDR3 residues: CASSFDRGTLYEQYF. The CDR3 coding sequence is TGTGCCAGCAGCTTCGACAGGGGAACCCTCTACGAGCAGTACTTC. V is TRBV7-2 and J is TRBJ2-7, with 8 bases that match TRBD1. CDR1 and CDR2 (germline): SGHTA, FQGNSA. V lost 3 bases to trimming and J lost 3 bases; unmatched junction nucleotides: 7. This CDR3 is built from 15 residues. Combining the CDR3 with reference TRBV7-2 and TRBJ2-7 gives the whole variable domain GAGVSQSPSNKVTEKGKDVELRCDPISGHTALYWYRQSLGQGLEFLIYFQGNSAPDKSGLPSDRFSAERTGGSVSTLTIQRTQQEDSAVYLCASSFDRGTLYEQYFGPGTRLTVT.

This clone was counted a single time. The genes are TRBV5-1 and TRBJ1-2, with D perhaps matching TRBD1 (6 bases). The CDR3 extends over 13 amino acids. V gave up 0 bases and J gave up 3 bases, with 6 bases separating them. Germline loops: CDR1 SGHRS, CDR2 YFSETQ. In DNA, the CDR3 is TGCGCCAGCAGCTTGGCAGGGGACTATGGCTACACCTTC. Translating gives CASSLAGDYGYTF.

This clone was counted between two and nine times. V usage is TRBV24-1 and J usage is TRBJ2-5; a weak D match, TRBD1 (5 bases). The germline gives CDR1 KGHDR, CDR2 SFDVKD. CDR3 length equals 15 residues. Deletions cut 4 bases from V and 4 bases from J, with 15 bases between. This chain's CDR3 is CATSDSREGAETQYF. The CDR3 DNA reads TGTGCCACCAGTGACTCCAGGGAAGGAGCAGAGACCCAGTACTTC.

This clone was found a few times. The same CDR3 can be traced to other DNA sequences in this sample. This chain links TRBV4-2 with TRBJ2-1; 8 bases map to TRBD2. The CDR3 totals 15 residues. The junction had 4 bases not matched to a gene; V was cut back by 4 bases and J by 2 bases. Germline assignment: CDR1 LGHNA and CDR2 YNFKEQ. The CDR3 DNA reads TGTGCCAGCAGCCTCCGGACTAGCCCCTACAATGAGCAGTTCTTC. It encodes CASSLRTSPYNEQFF.

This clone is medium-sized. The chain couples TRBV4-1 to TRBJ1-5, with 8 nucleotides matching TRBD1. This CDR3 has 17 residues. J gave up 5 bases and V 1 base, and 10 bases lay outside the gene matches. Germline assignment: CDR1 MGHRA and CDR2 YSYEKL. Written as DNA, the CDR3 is TGCGCCAGCAGCCAAGGATGGACAGGGCCGTACGATCAGCCCCAGCATTTT. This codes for CASSQGWTGPYDQPQHF.

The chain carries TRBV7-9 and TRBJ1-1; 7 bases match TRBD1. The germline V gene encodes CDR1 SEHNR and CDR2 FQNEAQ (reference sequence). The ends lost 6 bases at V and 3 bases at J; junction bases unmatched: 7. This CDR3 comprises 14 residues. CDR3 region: CASRGTGADTEAFF. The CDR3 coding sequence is TGTGCCAGCAGGGGTACAGGGGCGGACACTGAAGCTTTCTTT.

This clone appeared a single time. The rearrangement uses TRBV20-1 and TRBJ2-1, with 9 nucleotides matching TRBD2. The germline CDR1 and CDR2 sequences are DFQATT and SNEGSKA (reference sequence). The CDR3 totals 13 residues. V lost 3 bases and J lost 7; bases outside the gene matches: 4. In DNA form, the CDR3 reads TGCAGTGCTAGTAGGACTAGCGCAAATGAGCAGTTCTTC. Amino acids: CSASRTSANEQFF.

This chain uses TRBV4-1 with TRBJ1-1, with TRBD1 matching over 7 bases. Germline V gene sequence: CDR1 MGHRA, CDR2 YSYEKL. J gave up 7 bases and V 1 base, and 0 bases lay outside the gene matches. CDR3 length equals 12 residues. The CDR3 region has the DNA TGCGCCAGCAGCCAAGGACAGGGTGAAGCTTTCTTT. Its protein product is CASSQGQGEAFF.

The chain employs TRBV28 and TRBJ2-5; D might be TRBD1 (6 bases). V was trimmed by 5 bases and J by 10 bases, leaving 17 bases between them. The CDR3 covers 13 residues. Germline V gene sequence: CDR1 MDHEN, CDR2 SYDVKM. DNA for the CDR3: TGTGCCAGCAGTCCCTGGGGGCACCCTGGCCAGTACTTC. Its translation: CASSPWGHPGQYF. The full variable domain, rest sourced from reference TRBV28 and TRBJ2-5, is DVKVTQSSRYLVKRTGEKVFLECVQDMDHENMFWYRQDPGLGLRLIYFSYDVKMKEKGDIPEGYSVSREKKERFSLILESASTNQTSMYLCASSPWGHPGQYFGPGTRLLVL.

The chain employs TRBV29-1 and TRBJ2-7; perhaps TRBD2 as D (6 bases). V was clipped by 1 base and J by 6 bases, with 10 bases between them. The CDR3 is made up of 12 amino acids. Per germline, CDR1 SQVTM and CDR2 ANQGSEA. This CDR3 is CSVEVMGGEQYF. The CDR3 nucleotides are TGCAGCGTTGAAGTGATGGGAGGCGAGCAGTACTTC.